Below, 8 T cell receptor beta chains from the same sample are listed, as sequenced in a study of blood T cell repertoires in COVID-19. The method was immunoSEQ multiplex PCR; TCRdb's version includes in-frame clones alone and lacks a portion of them. The sample includes about 180,000 clones, roughly 83% seen only once; the top ten take more than 7.5%. The specimen sequenced was PBMCs or T cells enriched from blood (not recorded which). These receptors originate from a woman aged 25 to 39 who had recovered from COVID-19.

The gene calls are TRBV7-9 and TRBJ2-3; D unresolved. CDR3 length: 12 amino acids. Germline V CDR1 and CDR2: SEHNR, FQNEAQ (reference sequence). Trimming took 5 bases from V and 4 from J, leaving 7 bases between them. For the CDR3, the DNA is TGTGCCAGCAGCCCCCTGTCAGATACGCAGTATTTT. This codes for CASSPLSDTQYF.

The rearrangement links TRBV18 to TRBJ2-2; the D gene is possibly TRBD2 (6 bases). V dropped 3 bases and J dropped 1 base, with 12 bases sitting between them. This CDR3 has 16 residues. Germline assignment: CDR1 KGHSH and CDR2 LQKENI. CDR3: CASSPQSSGNTGELFF. CDR3 nucleotide sequence: TGTGCCAGCTCACCTCAGAGTAGCGGGAACACCGGGGAGCTGTTTTTT. Looking up the rest from reference TRBV18 and TRBJ2-2 gives the full variable domain: NAGVMQNPRHLVRRRGQEARLRCSPMKGHSHVYWYRQLPEEGLKFMVYLQKENIIDESGMPKERFSAEFPKEGPSILRIQQVVRGDSAAYFCASSPQSSGNTGELFFGEGSRLTVL.

This clone was picked up a small number of times. The CDR3 spells CASSSSGQVNTEAFF. CDR3 coding DNA: TGTGCCAGCAGTTCATCGGGACAGGTGAACACTGAAGCTTTCTTT. This chain links TRBV27 with TRBJ1-1; TRBD1 agrees at 8 bases. The CDR3 is 15 residues long. V gave up 4 bases and J gave up 0 bases; unmatched junction bases: 4. Germline CDR1 reads MNHEY; CDR2 reads SMNVEV (reference sequence).

In the case of this clone: The same CDR3 arises from other DNA sequences in this sample as well. This chain uses TRBV3-1 (or the pseudogene TRBV3-2) with TRBJ2-5; a weak D match, TRBD2 (5 bases). V was pared by 1 base and J by 5 bases, with 11 bases between. Germline lookup yields CDR1 LGHDT and CDR2 YNNKEL (reference sequence). The CDR3 has 14 amino acids. CDR3 sequence (DNA): TGTGCCAGCAGCCAAGTGAGAGGGAGCGAGACCCAGTACTTC. Protein sequence: CASSQVRGSETQYF.

The chain combines TRBV6-1 with TRBJ2-7; D call uncertain. The germline V and J ends were trimmed by 2 bases and 7 bases, with 21 bases remaining between them. CDR3 length equals 16 residues. The germline CDR1 and CDR2 sequences are MNHNS and SASEGT. The CDR3 sequence: CASSEYLPSRILEQYF. In DNA form, the CDR3 reads TGTGCCAGCAGTGAATACTTGCCTAGTCGTATTTTGGAGCAGTACTTC.

This clone has only one observation. The rearrangement links TRBV28 to TRBJ2-7; weak D call: TRBD2 (7 bases). V was pared by 5 bases and J by 3 bases, with 17 bases between. Germline CDR1 reads MDHEN; CDR2 reads SYDVKM. There are 15 residues in the CDR3. The CDR3: CASSGGGQIFYEQYF. The CDR3 bases are TGTGCCAGCAGTGGGGGGGGACAAATTTTCTACGAGCAGTACTTC.

This clone appeared once. The chain is built from TRBV7-2 and TRBJ2-6; D is possibly TRBD1 (6 bases). V was cut by 5 bases and J by 0 bases, with 11 bases left in between. This CDR3 contains 16 residues. Germline V gives CDR1 SGHTA, CDR2 FQGNSA. Here the CDR3 DNA reads TGTGCCAGCAGCATAGACAGGACCTCTGGGGCCAACGTCCTGACTTTC. Protein sequence: CASSIDRTSGANVLTF.

This clone was recorded a few times. The rearrangement links TRBV25-1 to TRBJ2-1; 11 bases are a match to TRBD2. CDR1 is MGHDK and CDR2 is SYGVNS in the germline V gene. Trimming took 2 bases from V and 7 from J; bases not matched to a gene: 4. CDR3 length: 15 residues. CDR3 sequence (DNA): TGTGCCAGCAGTGAACCTACTAGCGGGAGAAATGAGCAGTTCTTC. This codes for CASSEPTSGRNEQFF.